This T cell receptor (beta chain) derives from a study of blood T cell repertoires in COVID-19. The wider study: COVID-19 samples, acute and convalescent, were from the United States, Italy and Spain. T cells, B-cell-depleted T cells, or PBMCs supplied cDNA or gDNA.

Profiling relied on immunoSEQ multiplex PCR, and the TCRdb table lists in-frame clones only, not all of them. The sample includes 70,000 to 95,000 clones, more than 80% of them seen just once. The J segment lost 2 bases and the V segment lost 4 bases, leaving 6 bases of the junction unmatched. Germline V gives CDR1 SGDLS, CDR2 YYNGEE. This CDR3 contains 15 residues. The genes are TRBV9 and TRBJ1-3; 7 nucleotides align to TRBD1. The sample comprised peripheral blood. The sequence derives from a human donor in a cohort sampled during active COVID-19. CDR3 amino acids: CASSTTGKAGNTIYF. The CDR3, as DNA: TGTGCCAGCAGCACGACAGGGAAGGCTGGAAACACCATATATTTT.